These 3 T cell receptor beta chains came from one sample sequenced in a study of T cell responses to AZD1222 COVID-19 vaccine. Method: immunoSEQ multiplex PCR; TCRdb's copy keeps in-frame clones and lacks some. The data contain about 99,000 clones, approximately 88% of them singletons. The material sequenced was peripheral blood, taken on day 0 of AZD1222 vaccination. These receptors were taken from an adult in good health.

The chain carries TRBV19 and TRBJ2-5, with 10 bases identical to TRBD1. The CDR3 spans 17 residues. V lost 5 bases, J lost 7 bases, and 16 bases stayed unmatched. The germline CDR1 and CDR2 sequences are LNHDA and SQIVND (reference sequence). The CDR3, as DNA: TGTGCCAGTAGTGAACCCCGGGACAGGGGTCCGTGGGGGACCCAGTACTTC. Translation: CASSEPRDRGPWGTQYF.

The chain is built from TRBV6-5 and TRBJ2-5; D not resolved. The CDR3 covers 12 residues. Germline CDR1 and CDR2: MNHEY and SVGAGI. Trimming took 8 bases from V and 5 from J, leaving 12 bases between them. CDR3 sequence: CASSLTSETQYF. Here the CDR3 DNA reads TGTGCCAGCTCTTTGACTTCGGAGACCCAGTACTTC.

The V gene is TRBV7-2, the J gene TRBJ2-2; D is unresolved. Germline-derived CDR1 and CDR2 are SGHTA and FQGNSA. The CDR3 sequence is 13 residues long. The germline V and J ends were trimmed by 1 base and 9 bases, with 9 bases remaining between them. The CDR3 nucleotides are TGTGCCAGCAGCTTAGTCGCTGGCAGGGAGCTGTTTTTT. Amino acids: CASSLVAGRELFF.